This entry is about one TCR beta chain. The clone's antigen remains unknown. No base quality information exists; no much larger clone differs at one position. The data belong to a study of T cell responses to AZD1222 COVID-19 vaccine (dated by TCRdb to the early 2020s). Regarding the complete study: AZD1222 recipients whose second dose came at about 4 weeks and those whose second dose came at about 12 weeks were combined into one group, since spike-specific TCR depth and breadth did not differ between the two schedules. TCR sequencing was performed for 230 to 250 trial participants, of whom about 200 were given two doses of AZD1222 and approximately 25 were given two doses of MenACWY control vaccine. Trial participants were enrolled by age into subgroups of 18-55, 56-69 and 70-plus years, and 148, 28 and 57 TCR-sequenced participants, respectively, were included in these subgroups. Paper-wide results and their limitations: Nearly half of unique spike-specific TCRs reportedly recognized epitopes outside regions mutated in the B.1.351 and B.1.1.7 variants. Vaccine-associated CD4 TCRs spanned the whole spike protein, with dominant responses in regions 160-218 and 743-854. In the small 56-69-year group, the increase in depth fell short of significance, most likely because of low power. Because no day 14 peak-response samples were available, repertoires were characterized only after the peak T cell response. After two AZD1222 doses, spike-specific TCR breadth and depth were significantly higher than at day 0 and than in MenACWY recipients. Conclusions about previously exposed vaccinees are limited because only six or seven AZD1222 recipients were SARS-CoV-2 seropositive at baseline. Participants were mostly white British, with more females than males. The authors suggested clonal diversity may have been underestimated.

The CDR3 regions of human TCRbeta chains were analyzed by immunosequencing. The authors processed their data as follows. Repertoire TCRs were matched against a reference library of SARS-CoV-2-specific TCRs generated with the MIRA antigen-specificity platform. Breadth meant the fraction of unique TCRs that were SARS-CoV-2-associated, whereas depth meant the fraction of total T cells that were SARS-CoV-2-associated. Using the MIRA data, each spike-specific TCR was mapped to the spike region that the TCR reacts to and placed in a CD4 or CD8 class. Log10-transformed breadth and depth values were compared by one-way ANOVA with Sidak's multiple comparisons tests. The table was pulled from immuneACCESS by TCRdb, which kept in-frame rearrangements only. Such tables lose some clones; where checked, under half of the loss comes from unresolved V genes, and the rest has no known cause. The V and J calls and clone size come from that table; D and trimming were worked out from the DNA. This sample lists under 130,000 clones; approximately 88% were detected once. The top ten hold 20% of the sample.

The label giving this sample's time point can be read as: baseline before first vaccination. Vaccinee samples were obtained from the UK trials COV001 and COV002, which included a single-blind randomized controlled phase 2/3 trial of AZD1222 (ChAdOx1 nCoV-19) in healthy adults. For TCRbeta chain sequencing, PBMC samples were collected from trial participants at day 0 and at day 28 after the second dose. The starting material was peripheral blood, obtained on day 0 of AZD1222 vaccination. The TCR was taken from an adult in good health.

The nucleotide sequence reads as follows: TGTGCCAGCAGCTTCAGGGGCACCGGGGAGCTGTTTTTT. Its coded protein is CASSFRGTGELFF. The V and J segments used are TRBV7-9 and TRBJ2-2, and perhaps TRBD1 as D gene, on 6 matching bases. At the junction V is shortened by 3 bases and J by 4 bases, with 6 bases in between. CDR1 SEHNR and CDR2 FQNEAQ are derived from the germline V gene (reference sequence). The CDR3 numbers 13 residues from cysteine through phenylalanine. The kept DNA is CDR3 alone, 39 bases in frame from the first base.